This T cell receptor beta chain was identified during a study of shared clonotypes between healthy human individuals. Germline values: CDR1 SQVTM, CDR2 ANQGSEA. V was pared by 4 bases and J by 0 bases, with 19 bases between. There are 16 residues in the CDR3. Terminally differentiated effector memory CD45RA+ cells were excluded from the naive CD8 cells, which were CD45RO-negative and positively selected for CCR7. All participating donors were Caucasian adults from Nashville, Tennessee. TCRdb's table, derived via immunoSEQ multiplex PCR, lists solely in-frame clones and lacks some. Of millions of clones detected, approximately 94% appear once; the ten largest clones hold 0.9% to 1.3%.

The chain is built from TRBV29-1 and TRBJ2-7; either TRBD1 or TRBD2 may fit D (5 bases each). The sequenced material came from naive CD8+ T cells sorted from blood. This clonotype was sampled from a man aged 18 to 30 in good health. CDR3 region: CSVGWDPTAPSYEQYF. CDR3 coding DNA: TGCAGCGTTGGATGGGACCCAACAGCCCCCTCCTACGAGCAGTACTTC.